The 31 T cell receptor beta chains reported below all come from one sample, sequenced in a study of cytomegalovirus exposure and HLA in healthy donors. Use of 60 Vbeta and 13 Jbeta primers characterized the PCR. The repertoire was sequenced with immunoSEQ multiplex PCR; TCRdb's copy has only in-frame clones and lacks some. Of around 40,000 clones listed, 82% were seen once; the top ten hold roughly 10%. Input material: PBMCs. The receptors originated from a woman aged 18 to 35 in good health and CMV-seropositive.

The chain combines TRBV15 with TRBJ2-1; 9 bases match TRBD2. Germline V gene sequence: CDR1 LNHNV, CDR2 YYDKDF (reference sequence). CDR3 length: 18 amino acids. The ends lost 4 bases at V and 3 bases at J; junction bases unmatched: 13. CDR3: CATSIMGIAGEDYNEQFF. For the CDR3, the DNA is TGTGCCACCAGCATTATGGGAATAGCGGGAGAGGACTACAATGAGCAGTTCTTC.

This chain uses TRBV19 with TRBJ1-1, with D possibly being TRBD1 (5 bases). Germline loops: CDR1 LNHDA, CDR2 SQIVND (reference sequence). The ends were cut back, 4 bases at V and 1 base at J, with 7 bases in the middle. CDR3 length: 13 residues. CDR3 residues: CASSTTGNTEAFF. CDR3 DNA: TGTGCCAGTAGTACCACAGGGAACACTGAAGCTTTCTTT.

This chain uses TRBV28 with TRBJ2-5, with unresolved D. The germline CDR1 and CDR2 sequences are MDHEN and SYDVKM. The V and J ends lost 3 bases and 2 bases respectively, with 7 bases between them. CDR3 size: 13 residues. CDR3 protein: CASSFGGQETQYF. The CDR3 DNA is TGTGCCAGCAGTTTCGGCGGACAAGAGACCCAGTACTTC.

The CDR3 bases are TGTGCCAGCAGTCCCTTAGCGGGCACCGGGGAGCTGTTTTTT. Translation gives CASSPLAGTGELFF. The J gene is TRBJ2-2, the V gene TRBV28, with 7 positions matching TRBD2. The germline V gene encodes CDR1 MDHEN and CDR2 SYDVKM. The CDR3 loop spans 14 amino acids. The V gene end was trimmed by 5 bases and the J gene end by 4 bases; junction bases not matched to a gene: 4.

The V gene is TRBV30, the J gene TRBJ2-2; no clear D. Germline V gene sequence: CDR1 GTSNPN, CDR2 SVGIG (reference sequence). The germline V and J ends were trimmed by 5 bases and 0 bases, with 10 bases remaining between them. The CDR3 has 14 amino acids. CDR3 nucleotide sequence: TGTGCCTGGGAGTTAATGTCGAACACCGGGGAGCTGTTTTTT. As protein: CAWELMSNTGELFF.

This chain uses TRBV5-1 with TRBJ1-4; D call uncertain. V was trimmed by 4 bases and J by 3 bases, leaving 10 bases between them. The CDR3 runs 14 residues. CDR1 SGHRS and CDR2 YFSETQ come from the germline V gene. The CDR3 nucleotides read TGCGCCAGCAGCCTCGGGGTGGCTAATGAAAAACTGTTTTTT. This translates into CASSLGVANEKLFF.

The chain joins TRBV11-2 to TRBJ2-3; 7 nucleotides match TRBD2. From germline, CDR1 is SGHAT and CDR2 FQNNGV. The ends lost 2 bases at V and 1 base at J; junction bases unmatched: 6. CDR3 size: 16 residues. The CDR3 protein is CASSLFGGGGTDTQYF. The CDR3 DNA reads TGTGCCAGCAGCTTATTTGGTGGGGGGGGCACAGATACGCAGTATTTT.

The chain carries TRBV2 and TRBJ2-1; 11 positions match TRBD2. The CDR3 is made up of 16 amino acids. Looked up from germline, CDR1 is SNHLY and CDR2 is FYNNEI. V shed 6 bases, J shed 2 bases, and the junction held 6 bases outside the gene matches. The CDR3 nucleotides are TGTGCCAGCAGGAAGAATAGCGGGGGGGCCTACAATGAGCAGTTCTTC. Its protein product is CASRKNSGGAYNEQFF.

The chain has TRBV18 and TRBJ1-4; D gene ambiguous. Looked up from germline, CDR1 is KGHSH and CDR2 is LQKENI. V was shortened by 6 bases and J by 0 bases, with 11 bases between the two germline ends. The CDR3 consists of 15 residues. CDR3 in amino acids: CASSGYQATNEKLFF. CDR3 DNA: TGTGCCAGCTCTGGCTATCAGGCAACTAATGAAAAACTGTTTTTT.

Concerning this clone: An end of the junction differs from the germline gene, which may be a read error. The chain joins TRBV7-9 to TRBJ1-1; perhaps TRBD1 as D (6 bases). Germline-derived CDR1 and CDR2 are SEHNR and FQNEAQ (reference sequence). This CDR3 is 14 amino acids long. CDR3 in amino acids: CSSSLGGGAGVAFF. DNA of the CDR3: TGTTCCAGCAGCTTAGGAGGGGGTGCCGGGGTTGCTTTCTTT.

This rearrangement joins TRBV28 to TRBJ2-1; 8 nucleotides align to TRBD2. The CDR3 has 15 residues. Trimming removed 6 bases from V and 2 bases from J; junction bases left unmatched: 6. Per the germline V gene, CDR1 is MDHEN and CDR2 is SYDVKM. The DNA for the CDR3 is TGTGCCAGCAGCCAAGGACTAGCCACCTACAATGAGCAGTTCTTC. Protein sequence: CASSQGLATYNEQFF.

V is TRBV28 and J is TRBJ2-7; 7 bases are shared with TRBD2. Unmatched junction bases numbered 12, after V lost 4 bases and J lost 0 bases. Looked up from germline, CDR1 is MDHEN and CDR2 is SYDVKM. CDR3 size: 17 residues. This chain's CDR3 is CASSSLTGGIGSYEQYF. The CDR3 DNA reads TGTGCCAGCAGTTCCCTTACGGGAGGCATCGGCTCCTACGAGCAGTACTTC.

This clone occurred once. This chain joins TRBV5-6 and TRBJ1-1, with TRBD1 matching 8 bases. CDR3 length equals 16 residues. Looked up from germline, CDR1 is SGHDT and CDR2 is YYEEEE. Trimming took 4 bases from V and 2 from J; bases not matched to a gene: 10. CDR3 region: CASSPPRQGLNTEAFF. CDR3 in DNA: TGTGCCAGCAGCCCGCCCCGACAGGGGTTAAACACTGAAGCTTTCTTT.

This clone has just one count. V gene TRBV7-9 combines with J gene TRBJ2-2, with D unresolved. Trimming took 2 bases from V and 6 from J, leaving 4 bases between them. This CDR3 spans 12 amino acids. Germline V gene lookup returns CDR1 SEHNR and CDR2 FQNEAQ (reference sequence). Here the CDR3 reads CASSLSSGELFF. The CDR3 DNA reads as TGTGCCAGCAGCTTATCTTCCGGGGAGCTGTTTTTT. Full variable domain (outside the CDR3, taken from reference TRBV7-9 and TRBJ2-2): DTGVSQNPRHKITKRGQNVTFRCDPISEHNRLYWYRQTLGQGPEFLTYFQNEAQLEKSRLLSDRFSAERPKGSFSTLEIQRTEQGDSAMYLCASSLSSGELFFGEGSRLTVL.

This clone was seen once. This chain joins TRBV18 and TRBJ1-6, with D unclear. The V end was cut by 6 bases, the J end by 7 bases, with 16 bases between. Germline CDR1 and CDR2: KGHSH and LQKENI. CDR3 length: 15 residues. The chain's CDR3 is CASSPGNIPNSPLHF. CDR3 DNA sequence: TGTGCCAGCTCCCCCGGGAATATCCCAAATTCACCCCTCCACTTT.

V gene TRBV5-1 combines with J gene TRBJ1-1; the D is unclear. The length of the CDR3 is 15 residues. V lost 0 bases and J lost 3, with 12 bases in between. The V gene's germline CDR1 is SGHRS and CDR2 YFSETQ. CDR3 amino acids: CASSLAGVEYTEAFF. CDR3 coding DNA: TGCGCCAGCAGCTTGGCGGGAGTAGAGTACACTGAAGCTTTCTTT.

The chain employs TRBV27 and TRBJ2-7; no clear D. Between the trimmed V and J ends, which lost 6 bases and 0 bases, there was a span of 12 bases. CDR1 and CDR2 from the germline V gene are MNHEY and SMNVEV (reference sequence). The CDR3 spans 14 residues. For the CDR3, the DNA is TGTGCCAGCAGCCAGACTCCAATCTCCTACGAGCAGTACTTC. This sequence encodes CASSQTPISYEQYF.

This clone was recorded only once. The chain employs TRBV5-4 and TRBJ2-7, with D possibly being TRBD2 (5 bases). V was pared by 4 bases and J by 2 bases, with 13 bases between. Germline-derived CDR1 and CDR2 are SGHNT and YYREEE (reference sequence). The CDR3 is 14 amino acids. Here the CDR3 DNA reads TGTGCCAGCAGCGCCGACCCACTAGCCTACGAGCAGTACTTC. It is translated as CASSADPLAYEQYF.

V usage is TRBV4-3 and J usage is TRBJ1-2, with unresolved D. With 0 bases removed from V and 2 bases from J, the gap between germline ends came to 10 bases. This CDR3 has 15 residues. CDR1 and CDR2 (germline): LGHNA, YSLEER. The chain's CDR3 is CASSQDGRRNYGYTF. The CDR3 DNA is TGCGCCAGCAGCCAAGATGGTCGGAGGAACTATGGCTACACCTTC.

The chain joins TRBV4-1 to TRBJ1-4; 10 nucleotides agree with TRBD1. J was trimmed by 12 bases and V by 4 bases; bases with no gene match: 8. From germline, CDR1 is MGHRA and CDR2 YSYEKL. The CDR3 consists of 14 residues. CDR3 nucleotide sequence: TGCGCCAGCAGCCTCGACAGGGGGCTGACCGAACTGTTTTTT. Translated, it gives CASSLDRGLTELFF.

CDR3 in amino acids: CSAEGTYGYTF. As DNA, the CDR3 is TGCAGTGCTGAGGGAACCTATGGCTACACCTTC. The chain combines TRBV20-1 with TRBJ1-2; D remains ambiguous. The ends were cut back, 5 bases at V and 4 bases at J, with 8 bases in the middle. The germline V gene encodes CDR1 DFQATT and CDR2 SNEGSKA (reference sequence). CDR3 size: 11 residues.

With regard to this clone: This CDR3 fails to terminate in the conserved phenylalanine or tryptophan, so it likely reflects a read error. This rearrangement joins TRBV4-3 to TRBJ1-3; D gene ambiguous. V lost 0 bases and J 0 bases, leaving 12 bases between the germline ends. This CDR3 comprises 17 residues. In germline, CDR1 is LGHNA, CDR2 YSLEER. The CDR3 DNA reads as TGCGCCAGCAGCCAAGATTTGTACCGGAGCTCTGGAAACACCATATATTCT. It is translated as CASSQDLYRSSGNTIYS.

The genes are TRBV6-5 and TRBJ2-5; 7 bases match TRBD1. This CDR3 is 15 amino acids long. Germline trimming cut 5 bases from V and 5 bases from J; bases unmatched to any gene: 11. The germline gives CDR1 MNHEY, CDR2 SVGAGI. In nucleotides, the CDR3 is TGTGCCAGCAGTCCTCCGGGACAGCGTGGGGAGACCCAGTACTTC. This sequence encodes CASSPPGQRGETQYF.

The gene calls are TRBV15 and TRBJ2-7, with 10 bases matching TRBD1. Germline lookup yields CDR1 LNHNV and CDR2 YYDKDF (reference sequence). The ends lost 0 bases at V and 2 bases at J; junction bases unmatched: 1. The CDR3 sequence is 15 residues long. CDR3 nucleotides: TGTGCCACCAGCAGAGATGGGACAGGGGCCTACGAGCAGTACTTC. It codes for CATSRDGTGAYEQYF.

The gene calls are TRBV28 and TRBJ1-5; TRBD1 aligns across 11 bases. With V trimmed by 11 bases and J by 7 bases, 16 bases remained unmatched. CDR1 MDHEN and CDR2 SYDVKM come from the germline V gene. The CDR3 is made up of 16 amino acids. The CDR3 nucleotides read TGTGCCCATGAAGGGGGGACAGGGGGATTTTACCAGCCCCAGCATTTT. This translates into CAHEGGTGGFYQPQHF.

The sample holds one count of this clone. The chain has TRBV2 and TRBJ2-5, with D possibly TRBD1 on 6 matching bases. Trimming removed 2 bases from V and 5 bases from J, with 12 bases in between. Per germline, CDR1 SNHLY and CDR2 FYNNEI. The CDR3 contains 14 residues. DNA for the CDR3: TGTGCCAGCAGTGAAAGACAGGTTAGCGAGACCCAGTACTTC. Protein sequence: CASSERQVSETQYF.

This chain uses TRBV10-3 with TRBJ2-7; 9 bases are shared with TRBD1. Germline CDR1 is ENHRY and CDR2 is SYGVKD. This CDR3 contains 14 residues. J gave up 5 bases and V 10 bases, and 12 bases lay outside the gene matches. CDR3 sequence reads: CATTGQGLSHEQYF. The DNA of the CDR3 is TGTGCCACCACGGGACAGGGACTGTCCCACGAGCAGTACTTC.

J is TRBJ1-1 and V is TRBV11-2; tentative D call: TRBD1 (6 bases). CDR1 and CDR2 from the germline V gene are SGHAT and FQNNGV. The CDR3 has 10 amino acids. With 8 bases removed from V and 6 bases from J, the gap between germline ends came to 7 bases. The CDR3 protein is CASGGPEAFF. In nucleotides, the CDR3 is TGTGCCAGCGGGGGCCCTGAAGCTTTCTTT.

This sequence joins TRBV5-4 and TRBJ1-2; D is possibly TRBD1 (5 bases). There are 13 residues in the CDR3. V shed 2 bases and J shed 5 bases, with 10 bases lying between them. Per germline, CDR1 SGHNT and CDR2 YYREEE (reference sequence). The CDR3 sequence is CASSLGAQYGYTF. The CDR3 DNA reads TGTGCCAGCAGCTTAGGGGCCCAATATGGCTACACCTTC.

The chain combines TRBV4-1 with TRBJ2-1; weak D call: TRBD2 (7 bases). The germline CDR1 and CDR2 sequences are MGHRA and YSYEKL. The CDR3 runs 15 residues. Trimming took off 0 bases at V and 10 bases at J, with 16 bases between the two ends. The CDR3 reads CASSQDYAGAAEQFF. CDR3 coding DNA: TGCGCCAGCAGCCAAGATTACGCGGGGGCGGCCGAGCAGTTCTTC.

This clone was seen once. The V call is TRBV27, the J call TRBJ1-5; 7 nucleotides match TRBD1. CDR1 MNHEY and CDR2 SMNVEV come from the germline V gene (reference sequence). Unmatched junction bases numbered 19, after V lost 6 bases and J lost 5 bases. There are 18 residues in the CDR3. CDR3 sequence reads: CASRNPSTLDRRYQPQHF. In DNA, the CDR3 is TGTGCCAGCAGGAACCCCTCGACCTTGGACAGGAGGTATCAGCCCCAGCATTTT.